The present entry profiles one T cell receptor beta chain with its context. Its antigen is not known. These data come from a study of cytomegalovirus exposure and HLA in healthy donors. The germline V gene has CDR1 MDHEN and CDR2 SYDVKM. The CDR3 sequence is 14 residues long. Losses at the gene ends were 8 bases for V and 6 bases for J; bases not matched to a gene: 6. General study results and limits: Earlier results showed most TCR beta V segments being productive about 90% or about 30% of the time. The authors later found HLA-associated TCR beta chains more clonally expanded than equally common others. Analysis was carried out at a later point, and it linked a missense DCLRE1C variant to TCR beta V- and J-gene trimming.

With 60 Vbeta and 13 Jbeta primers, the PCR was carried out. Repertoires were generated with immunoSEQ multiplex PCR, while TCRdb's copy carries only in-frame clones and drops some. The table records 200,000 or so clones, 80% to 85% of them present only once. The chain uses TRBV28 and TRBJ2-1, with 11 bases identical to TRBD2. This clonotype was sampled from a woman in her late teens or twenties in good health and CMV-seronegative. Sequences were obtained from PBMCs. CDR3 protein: CASSSSGRSNEQFF. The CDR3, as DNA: TGTGCCAGCTCATCTAGCGGGAGGAGCAATGAGCAGTTCTTC.